The clone carrying this T cell receptor beta chain was found a few times. The data belong to a study of early T cells in non-severe SARS-CoV-2 infection. MiXCR was run by TCRdb on the 5' RACE reads, yielding one entry per CDR3 protein. The sample includes tens of thousands of distinct CDR3 sequences, more than 15% of them seen just once. The TCR was taken from an adult who was a healthcare worker with PCR-confirmed SARS-CoV-2 infection or an uninfected control (not recorded which). Sequenced material: whole blood, taken at baseline.

In DNA, the CDR3 is TGTGCCAGTAGTCCGGGGACAGGGGGCTACAATGAGCAGTTCTTC. Protein: CASSPGTGGYNEQFF. This chain uses TRBV19 with TRBJ2-1, with TRBD1 matching over 11 bases. The CDR3 has 15 residues. The J segment lost 3 bases and the V segment lost 5 bases, leaving 3 bases of the junction unmatched. Germline V gene lookup returns CDR1 LNHDA and CDR2 SQIVND (reference sequence).